This T cell receptor (beta chain) comes out of a study of post-analysis software for immune sequencing data (dated by TCRdb to about 2015). For the wider study: Recorded disease courses included relapsing-remitting, secondary progressive and progressive-relapsing multiple sclerosis, with some patients lacking subtype annotation. The patient repertoires were set against eleven to twelve previously published healthy control repertoires from donors whose ages ranged from roughly 6 to 26 years. A subset of samples was prepared in parallel using single-end sample barcoding, then pooled and co-amplified after Illumina adapter ligation.

Details on this clonotype: This clone's antigen is unknown. One end of the junction varies from germline; a read error may be responsible.

The investigation overall reported the following: Strong co-clustering of samples prepared in the same batch was shown by direct clustering with F measure, prompting a batch-effect correction. The multiple sclerosis patient group was slightly younger than the control group. Significantly lower normalized Chao1 diversity was found in multiple sclerosis patients than in controls, suggesting substantial peripheral T-cell clonal expansion.

The library was built by means of PCR. TCRdb lists the instrument as Illumina HiSeq 2500. To reduce PCR and sequencing biases, unique molecular identifiers were built into the TCR beta cDNA libraries. Per 1 to 10 million input T cells, 500,000 or so cDNA molecules were obtained, such that each molecule approximated one T cell. The patient libraries were prepared and sequenced using the same protocol as the earlier healthy control dataset. Samples belonging to the same batch were prepared together, multiplexed and sequenced on a shared HiSeq lane. The study's processing was this. Raw barcoded reads were processed with MIGEC, discarding single-read molecular identifier groups before consensus assembly and CDR3 extraction. Clonotype tables were post-analysed with VDJtools, and diversity was normalized by down-sampling all datasets to the smallest sample size. In repertoire overlap clustering, CDR3 amino acid sequences, but not nucleotide sequences, were matched to correct batch-related cross-sample contamination. The public reads were reprocessed in TCRdb via fastp at Q25 and MiXCR, keeping in-frame beta chains. Entries are consolidated by CDR3 protein sequence, retaining the most common genes and DNA. TCRdb, not the original authors, processed these V and J calls. Within this sample are approximately 770,000 distinct CDR3 sequences, with roughly 46% of them counted one time only. Just under 5% of the sample is taken by the ten largest.

TCR beta repertoires were profiled from peripheral blood of approximately 13 young patients with multiple sclerosis to demonstrate the VDJtools post-analysis software. The multiple sclerosis patients were children and adolescents ranging in age from 6 to 15 years. This sequence originates from a girl aged 5-17 years with multiple sclerosis. Sequenced sample: blood.

The nucleotide sequence is given as TGCACCAGCACGGGGACTAGCGGCGAGCAGTTCTTC. This translates into CTSTGTSGEQFF. The rearrangement joined TRBV10-1 to TRBJ2-1; the central 11 bases match TRBD2. The CDR3 spans 12 residues, from the cysteine through the phenylalanine. The sequence is cut down to CDR3 DNA, 36 bases in frame from base 1. CDR1 WNHNN and CDR2 SYGVQD were looked up in the germline V gene (reference sequence).